Listed here are 30 T cell receptor beta chains from one sample, sequenced in a study of blood T cell repertoires in COVID-19. Sequencing was performed with immunoSEQ multiplex PCR; in TCRdb, only in-frame clones are kept and a portion is missing. There are some 300,000 clones in the sample; roughly 87% occur only once, and roughly 2.3% lies in the top ten. Sequencing input: peripheral blood. The receptor set was obtained from a man aged 18-30 years with active or convalescent COVID-19.

The chain is built from TRBV11-2 and TRBJ1-4; 8 positions agree with TRBD1. CDR3 size: 14 residues. With 5 bases clipped from V and 8 bases from J, the junction kept 7 bases outside the gene matches. Germline lookup yields CDR1 SGHAT and CDR2 FQNNGV. The CDR3 here is CASSPSGQVEKLFF. Here the CDR3 DNA reads TGTGCCAGCAGCCCTTCGGGACAGGTCGAAAAACTGTTTTTT.

The V gene is TRBV27, the J gene TRBJ2-7; 7 bases line up with TRBD2. V dropped 7 bases and J dropped 4; count of bases not matched to a gene: 13. Germline V gene lookup returns CDR1 MNHEY and CDR2 SMNVEV (reference sequence). The length of the CDR3 is 15 residues. CDR3 in amino acids: CASTSLGSGKYEQYF. The CDR3 nucleotides are TGTGCCAGCACCTCCCTTGGGAGCGGGAAATACGAGCAGTACTTC.

V usage is TRBV10-1 and J usage is TRBJ2-2, with 9 bases that match TRBD1. The CDR3 length is 15 residues. The J segment lost 3 bases and the V segment lost 8 bases, leaving 7 bases of the junction unmatched. Germline CDR1 reads WNHNN; CDR2 reads SYGVQD (reference sequence). CDR3 nucleotide sequence: TGCGCCAGCGGACCGGGACAGGGAGACACCGGGGAGCTGTTTTTT. Translated, it gives CASGPGQGDTGELFF.

V usage is TRBV27 and J usage is TRBJ2-7; 8 bases are a match to TRBD2. This CDR3 has 15 amino acids. The germline V gene has CDR1 MNHEY and CDR2 SMNVEV (reference sequence). After removal of 4 bases from V and 5 bases from J, the junction contained 10 bases not matched to a gene. In DNA, the CDR3 is TGTGCCAGCAGTTCGACCGGGACTAGGTTCCACGAGCAGTACTTC. Residues: CASSSTGTRFHEQYF.

The chain joins TRBV9 to TRBJ2-1; 14 bases are a match to TRBD2. This CDR3 spans 16 amino acids. Germline CDR1 and CDR2: SGDLS and YYNGEE. V shed 3 bases and J 4 bases; nucleotides not matched to a gene: 3. The CDR3 nucleotides read TGTGCCAGCAGCGGGGGACTAGCGGGGGATTACAATGAGCAGTTCTTC. Translation gives CASSGGLAGDYNEQFF.

This clone has a handful of counts. J is TRBJ2-1 and V is TRBV25-1; a weak D match, TRBD1 (6 bases). The CDR3 is 16 amino acids. With 4 bases removed from V and 3 bases from J, the gap between germline ends came to 16 bases. Germline V gene lookup returns CDR1 MGHDK and CDR2 SYGVNS. For the CDR3, the DNA is TGTGCCAGCAGTGCCCGCACCAGGGGTAGCTACAATGAGCAGTTCTTC. Translating it yields CASSARTRGSYNEQFF.

The J gene is TRBJ2-7, the V gene TRBV4-3; D might be TRBD2 (5 bases). This CDR3 is 13 amino acids long. CDR1 and CDR2 from the germline V gene are LGHNA and YSLEER. Trimming took 2 bases from V and 3 from J, leaving 8 bases between them. In nucleotides, the CDR3 is TGCGCCAGCAGCCAATTCCGGGACTACGAGCAGTACTTC. Translating gives CASSQFRDYEQYF.

J is TRBJ2-7 and V is TRBV28, with 8 nucleotides matching TRBD2. Germline-derived CDR1 and CDR2 are MDHEN and SYDVKM. The CDR3 loop spans 19 amino acids. V lost 5 bases and J lost 0; bases outside the gene matches: 18. CDR3 in DNA: TGTGCCAGCAGTCCCCACCGACTAGCGCGAGCCGGGGACTCCTACGAGCAGTACTTC. It is translated as CASSPHRLARAGDSYEQYF.

The chain joins TRBV28 to TRBJ2-3, with 11 nucleotides matching TRBD1. The J segment lost 0 bases and the V segment lost 5 bases, leaving 7 bases of the junction unmatched. Germline loops: CDR1 MDHEN, CDR2 SYDVKM. There are 17 residues in the CDR3. DNA for the CDR3: TGTGCCAGCAGTCAACGGACAGGGGGCGAGAGCACAGATACGCAGTATTTT. This codes for CASSQRTGGESTDTQYF.

The V and J genes are TRBV15 and TRBJ2-3; 8 bases are shared with TRBD1. V lost 6 bases and J lost 5; bases outside the gene matches: 7. Germline assignment: CDR1 LNHNV and CDR2 YYDKDF (reference sequence). This CDR3 spans 14 amino acids. The CDR3 loop is CATSRTGLRDTQYF. CDR3 bases: TGTGCCACCAGTAGGACAGGGCTAAGAGATACGCAGTATTTT.

This chain uses TRBV27 with TRBJ1-5; D ambiguous. The CDR3 loop spans 15 amino acids. V was shortened by 5 bases and J by 0 bases, with 11 bases between the two germline ends. From germline, CDR1 is MNHEY and CDR2 SMNVEV (reference sequence). CDR3 nucleotide sequence: TGTGCCAGCAGTCCCAACACGTATAGCAATCAGCCCCAGCATTTT. The encoded protein is CASSPNTYSNQPQHF.

The chain recombines TRBV9 with TRBJ2-3, with 8 positions matching TRBD2. Germline CDR1 is SGDLS and CDR2 is YYNGEE. V was pared by 3 bases and J by 3 bases, with 6 bases of the junction left unmatched. This CDR3 contains 15 residues. The CDR3 region is CASSARGGGTDTQYF. The CDR3 DNA follows: TGTGCCAGCAGCGCACGGGGGGGCGGAACAGATACGCAGTATTTT.

The chain is built from TRBV12-5 and TRBJ2-7, with 7 bases aligning to TRBD1. The CDR3 extends over 14 amino acids. Germline CDR1 reads LGHNT; CDR2 reads FRNRAP. The ends lost 1 base at V and 5 bases at J; junction bases unmatched: 5. The CDR3 DNA follows: TGTGCTAGTGGTTTGGACGACAGGGTCGACGAGCAGTACTTC. It codes for CASGLDDRVDEQYF. The variable domain in full, completed from reference TRBV12-5 and TRBJ2-7, reads DARVTQTPRHKVTEMGQEVTMRCQPILGHNTVFWYRQTMMQGLELLAYFRNRAPLDDSGMPKDRFSAEMPDATLATLKIQPSEPRDSAVYFCASGLDDRVDEQYFGPGTRLTVT.

CDR3 protein: CASEKTDTQYF. In DNA, the CDR3 is TGTGCCAGCGAGAAAACAGATACGCAGTATTTT. The genes are TRBV18 and TRBJ2-3; D is uncertain. Germline-derived CDR1 and CDR2 are KGHSH and LQKENI. The CDR3 totals 11 residues. Trimming left V 8 bases short and J 3 bases short, with 6 bases between.

J is TRBJ1-1 and V is TRBV10-3; a weak D match, TRBD1 (6 bases). The germline V gene encodes CDR1 ENHRY and CDR2 SYGVKD. The CDR3 is 13 amino acids. V was shortened by 3 bases and J by 4 bases, with 9 bases between the two germline ends. The chain's CDR3 is CAISEGGGTEAFF. The CDR3 DNA is TGTGCCATCAGTGAAGGGGGGGGCACTGAAGCTTTCTTT.

V gene TRBV27 combines with J gene TRBJ2-3; 9 nucleotides line up with TRBD2. The germline gives CDR1 MNHEY, CDR2 SMNVEV (reference sequence). The CDR3 sequence is 16 residues long. The J segment lost 2 bases and the V segment lost 8 bases, leaving 11 bases of the junction unmatched. CDR3 sequence (DNA): TGTGCCAGCCGATCAGGGACTAGCTATTCCACAGATACGCAGTATTTT. Encoded protein: CASRSGTSYSTDTQYF.

This chain connects TRBV2 to TRBJ2-7; 9 positions match TRBD1. The V and J ends lost 6 bases and 6 bases, in that order; junction bases with no gene match: 6. This CDR3 has 13 amino acids. Germline-derived CDR1 and CDR2 are SNHLY and FYNNEI. The CDR3 DNA reads TGTGCCAGCAGGGGACAGGGATTCGGCGAGCAGTACTTC. Residues: CASRGQGFGEQYF.

J is TRBJ2-1 and V is TRBV18, with 10 bases lining up with TRBD2. This CDR3 contains 16 residues. Unmatched junction bases numbered 8, after V lost 5 bases and J lost 4 bases. The germline V gene has CDR1 KGHSH and CDR2 LQKENI. CDR3 in DNA: TGTGCCAGCTCATTTTCTAGCGGGAGAACATACAATGAGCAGTTCTTC. It is translated as CASSFSSGRTYNEQFF.

This chain's CDR3 is CASSTQGDVDNSPLHF. The CDR3 region has the DNA TGTGCCAGCAGCACCCAGGGGGACGTTGATAATTCACCCCTCCACTTT. The rearrangement links TRBV7-8 to TRBJ1-6, with 7 bases matching TRBD1. From germline, CDR1 is SGHVS and CDR2 FQNEAQ. J gave up 5 bases and V 5 bases, and 9 bases lay outside the gene matches. The CDR3 totals 16 residues.

This clone was detected a few times. The chain combines TRBV7-2 with TRBJ1-1; the D is unclear. The V gene's germline CDR1 is SGHTA and CDR2 FQGNSA. The germline V and J ends were trimmed by 5 bases and 3 bases, with 7 bases remaining between them. CDR3 size: 12 residues. DNA of the CDR3: TGTGCCAGCAGCCCAGCGTACACTGAAGCTTTCTTT. This sequence encodes CASSPAYTEAFF. Based on the CDR3 plus reference TRBV7-2 and TRBJ1-1, the full variable domain is GAGVSQSPSNKVTEKGKDVELRCDPISGHTALYWYRQSLGQGLEFLIYFQGNSAPDKSGLPSDRFSAERTGGSVSTLTIQRTQQEDSAVYLCASSPAYTEAFFGQGTRLTVV.

The V gene is TRBV2, the J gene TRBJ1-6; 9 nucleotides line up with TRBD1. V lost 6 bases, J lost 9 bases, and 9 bases stayed unmatched. The CDR3 runs to 15 residues. CDR1 and CDR2 (germline): SNHLY, FYNNEI. The CDR3 is CASRERDRVGSPLHF. CDR3 nucleotide sequence: TGTGCCAGCAGGGAACGGGACAGGGTGGGTTCACCCCTCCACTTT.

The chain employs TRBV5-1 and TRBJ2-5, with D tentatively TRBD1 (5 bases). The CDR3 runs 14 residues. Trimming stripped 0 bases from V and 5 bases from J, with 11 bases between. In germline, CDR1 is SGHRS, CDR2 YFSETQ. CDR3 nucleotide sequence: TGCGCCAGCAGCTTGGATCGACCAGGGGAGACCCAGTACTTC. Translated, it gives CASSLDRPGETQYF.

This chain links TRBV5-1 with TRBJ2-1; D perhaps matches TRBD1 (7 bases). The germline V gene encodes CDR1 SGHRS and CDR2 YFSETQ. This CDR3 has 15 residues. V was pared by 2 bases and J by 5 bases, with 14 bases between. CDR3 nucleotide sequence: TGCGCCAGCAGCTTTCAGGGGGGTCGTGACAATGAGCAGTTCTTC. It translates to CASSFQGGRDNEQFF.

This chain uses TRBV7-9 with TRBJ2-1, with no clear D. From germline, CDR1 is SEHNR and CDR2 FQNEAQ (reference sequence). The length of the CDR3 is 15 residues. The V gene lost 4 bases and the J gene lost 2 bases, with 12 bases spanning the gap. CDR3 region: CASSSESRTYNEQFF. CDR3 DNA sequence: TGTGCCAGCAGCTCTGAGTCGCGGACCTACAATGAGCAGTTCTTC.

The rearrangement joins TRBV28 to TRBJ2-1; D ambiguous. CDR3 length: 16 amino acids. Germline lookup yields CDR1 MDHEN and CDR2 SYDVKM. Trimming removed 6 bases at V and 0 bases at J, with 15 bases between. The CDR3 here is CASREARHSSYNEQFF. CDR3 nucleotide sequence: TGTGCCAGCAGGGAAGCTAGGCATAGCTCCTACAATGAGCAGTTCTTC.

The CDR3 loop reads CASSWGDDEQFF. Here the CDR3 DNA reads TGTGCCAGCAGTTGGGGGGACGATGAGCAGTTCTTC. The V call is TRBV6-5, the J call TRBJ2-1; a weak D match, TRBD2 (6 bases). Deletions cut 4 bases from V and 8 bases from J, with 9 bases between. The CDR3 has 12 amino acids. CDR1 and CDR2 from the germline V gene are MNHEY and SVGAGI.

The chain carries TRBV28 and TRBJ2-7, with D possibly being TRBD1 (5 bases). Germline V lookup: CDR1 MDHEN, CDR2 SYDVKM. V was shortened by 6 bases and J by 1 base, with 13 bases between the two germline ends. CDR3 length: 14 amino acids. CDR3 coding DNA: TGTGCCAGCAGCATGATGACAGCTTCCTACGAGCAGTACTTC. As protein: CASSMMTASYEQYF.

The CDR3 region is CASSYTGRGNEKLFF. CDR3 sequence (DNA): TGTGCCAGCAGTTATACCGGCAGAGGGAATGAAAAACTGTTTTTT. This rearrangement joins TRBV6-5 to TRBJ1-4; no clear D gene. V was clipped by 3 bases and J by 5 bases, with 13 bases between them. The CDR3 contains 15 residues. The germline CDR1 and CDR2 sequences are MNHEY and SVGAGI.

The rearrangement uses TRBV9 and TRBJ2-5, with TRBD1 as a possible D gene (7 bases). Germline CDR1 is SGDLS and CDR2 is YYNGEE. Trimming pared 1 base from V and 3 bases from J, leaving 13 bases between. The CDR3 contains 15 residues. The CDR3 loop reads CASSVHARGEETQYF. In DNA form, the CDR3 reads TGTGCCAGCAGCGTACATGCCAGGGGGGAAGAGACCCAGTACTTC.

The chain uses TRBV9 and TRBJ2-3; D is undetermined. V gave up 3 bases and J gave up 2 bases, with 4 bases separating them. The germline V gene encodes CDR1 SGDLS and CDR2 YYNGEE. There are 12 residues in the CDR3. The DNA of the CDR3 is TGTGCCAGCAGCGAACACACAGATACGCAGTATTTT. Translating it yields CASSEHTDTQYF.